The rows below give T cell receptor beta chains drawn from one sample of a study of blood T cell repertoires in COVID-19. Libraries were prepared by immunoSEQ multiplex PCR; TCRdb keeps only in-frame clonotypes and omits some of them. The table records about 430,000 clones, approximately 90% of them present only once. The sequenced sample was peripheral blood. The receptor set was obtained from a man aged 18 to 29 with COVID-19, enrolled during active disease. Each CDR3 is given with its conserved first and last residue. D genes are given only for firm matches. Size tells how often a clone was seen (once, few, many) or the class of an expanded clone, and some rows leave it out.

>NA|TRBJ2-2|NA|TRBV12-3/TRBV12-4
CANALRGTGELFF
TGTGCCAATGCCTTGCGGGGCACCGGGGAGCTGTTTTTT
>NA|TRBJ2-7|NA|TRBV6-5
CASSYSQGWIYEQYF
TGTGCCAGCAGTTACTCGCAGGGGTGGATCTACGAGCAGTACTTC
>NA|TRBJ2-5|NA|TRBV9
CASSVGGIPQETQYF
TGTGCCAGCAGCGTGGGGGGAATTCCACAAGAGACCCAGTACTTC
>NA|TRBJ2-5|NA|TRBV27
CASKRTAQETQYF
TGTGCCAGCAAAAGGACAGCCCAAGAGACCCAGTACTTC
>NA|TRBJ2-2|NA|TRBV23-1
CASSRFRQPSNTGELFF
TGCGCCAGCAGTCGCTTTCGACAGCCTTCGAACACCGGGGAGCTGTTTTTT
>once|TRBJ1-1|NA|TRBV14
CASSQVPGLTTEAFF
TGTGCCAGCAGCCAAGTCCCGGGACTCACCACTGAAGCTTTCTTT
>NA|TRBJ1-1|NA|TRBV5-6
CASSAPAAEAFF
TGTGCCAGCAGCGCGCCGGCGGCTGAAGCTTTCTTT
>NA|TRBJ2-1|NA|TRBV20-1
CSASSDGRGQFF
TGCAGTGCTAGTTCCGATGGGAGAGGGCAGTTCTTC
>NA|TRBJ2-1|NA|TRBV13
CASSPRLGYGIYNEQFF
TGTGCCAGCAGTCCGCGACTAGGGTATGGGATTTACAATGAGCAGTTCTTC
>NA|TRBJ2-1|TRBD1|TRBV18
CASSPGQGVYNEQFF
TGTGCCAGCTCACCAGGGCAGGGGGTCTACAATGAGCAGTTCTTC
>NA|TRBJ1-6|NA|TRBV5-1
CASTWGQGDNSPLHF
TGCGCCAGCACCTGGGGGCAGGGTGATAATTCACCCCTCCACTTT
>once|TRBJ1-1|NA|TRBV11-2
CASSLVPGKTEAFF
TGTGCCAGCAGCTTAGTCCCGGGGAAGACTGAAGCTTTCTTT
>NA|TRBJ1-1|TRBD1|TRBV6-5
CASRPGTGDSAFF
TGTGCCAGCAGGCCCGGGACAGGGGATAGTGCTTTCTTT
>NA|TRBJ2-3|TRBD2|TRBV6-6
CASSRRTSGAGSDTQYF
TGTGCCAGCAGTCGCCGGACTAGCGGGGCCGGTTCAGATACGCAGTATTTT
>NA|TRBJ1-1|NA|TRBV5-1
CASSFTGGGTEAFF
TGCGCCAGCAGCTTCACGGGGGGCGGGACTGAAGCTTTCTTT
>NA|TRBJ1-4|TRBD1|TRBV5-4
CASSPGTGGSVNEKLFF
TGTGCCAGCAGCCCAGGGACAGGGGGGAGCGTCAATGAAAAACTGTTTTTT
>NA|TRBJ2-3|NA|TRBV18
CASSPPIPGAGTDTQYF
TGTGCCAGCTCACCACCGATACCGGGAGCTGGAACAGATACGCAGTATTTT
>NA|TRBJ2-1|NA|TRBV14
CASSHRQGFNEQFF
TGTGCCAGCAGCCATCGGCAGGGATTCAATGAGCAGTTCTTC
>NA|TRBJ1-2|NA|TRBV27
CASAKGAGEFYGYTF
TGTGCCAGCGCTAAAGGGGCAGGGGAGTTCTATGGCTACACCTTC
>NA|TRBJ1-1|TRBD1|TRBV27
CASNAGTGVFSATEAFF
TGTGCCAGCAATGCCGGGACAGGGGTCTTCTCCGCCACTGAAGCTTTCTTT
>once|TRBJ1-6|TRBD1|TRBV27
CASRETGGRNSPLHF
TGTGCCAGCAGGGAAACAGGGGGTCGTAATTCACCCCTCCACTTT
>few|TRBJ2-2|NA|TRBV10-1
CASSVQEVAGELFF
TGCGCCAGCAGTGTGCAAGAGGTCGCCGGGGAGCTGTTTTTT
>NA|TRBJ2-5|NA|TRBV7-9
CASSPRGYQETQYF
TGTGCCAGCAGCCCCCGGGGGTACCAAGAGACCCAGTACTTC
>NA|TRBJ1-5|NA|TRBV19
CASSIVWHSNQPQHF
TGTGCCAGTAGTATAGTTTGGCATAGCAATCAGCCCCAGCATTTT
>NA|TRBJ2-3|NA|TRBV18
CASSPSVGLRTDTQYF
TGTGCCAGCTCACCCTCTGTTGGACTACGCACAGATACGCAGTATTTT
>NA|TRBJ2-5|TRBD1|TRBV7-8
CASSSGQGFLETQYF
TGTGCCAGCAGCTCGGGACAGGGGTTTCTGGAGACCCAGTACTTC
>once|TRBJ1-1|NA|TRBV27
CATAQGPNTEAFF
TGTGCCACCGCGCAGGGCCCGAACACTGAAGCTTTCTTT
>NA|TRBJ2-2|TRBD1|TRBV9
CASSPDRANTGELFF
TGTGCCAGCAGCCCAGACAGGGCGAACACCGGGGAGCTGTTTTTT
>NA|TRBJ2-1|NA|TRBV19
CASSVKYGGADEQFF
TGTGCCAGTAGTGTCAAATACGGGGGAGCCGATGAGCAGTTCTTC
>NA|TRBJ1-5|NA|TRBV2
CASSEVVAGTQPQHF
TGTGCCAGCAGTGAAGTGGTTGCAGGTACTCAGCCCCAGCATTTT
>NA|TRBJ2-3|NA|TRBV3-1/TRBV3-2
CASSYHQQGFTDTQYF
TGTGCCAGCAGTTATCATCAACAGGGCTTCACAGATACGCAGTATTTT
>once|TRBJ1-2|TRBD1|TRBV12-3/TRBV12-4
CASSTGVHGYTF
TGTGCCAGCAGTACAGGGGTTCATGGCTACACCTTC
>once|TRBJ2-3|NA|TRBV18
CASSRRSGAGDTQYF
TGTGCCAGCTCACGACGGTCTGGGGCCGGAGATACGCAGTATTTT
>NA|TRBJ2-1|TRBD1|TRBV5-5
CASSTGQPFDNEQFF
TGTGCCAGCAGCACGGGACAGCCTTTTGACAATGAGCAGTTCTTC
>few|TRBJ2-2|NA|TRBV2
CASSEMGGSNTGELFF
TGTGCCAGCAGTGAAATGGGGGGTAGTAACACCGGGGAGCTGTTTTTT